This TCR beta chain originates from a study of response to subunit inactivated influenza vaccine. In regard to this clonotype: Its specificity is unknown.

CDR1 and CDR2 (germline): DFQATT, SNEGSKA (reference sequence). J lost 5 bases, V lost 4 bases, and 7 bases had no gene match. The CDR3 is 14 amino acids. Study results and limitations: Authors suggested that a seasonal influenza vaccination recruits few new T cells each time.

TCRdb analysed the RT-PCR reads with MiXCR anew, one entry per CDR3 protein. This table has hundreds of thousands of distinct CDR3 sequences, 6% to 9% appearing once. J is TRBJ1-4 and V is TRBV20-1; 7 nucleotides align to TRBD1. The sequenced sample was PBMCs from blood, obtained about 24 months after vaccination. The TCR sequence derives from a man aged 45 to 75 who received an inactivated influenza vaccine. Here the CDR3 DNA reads TGCAGTGCTACTACCGGGACAGTAAATGAAAAACTGTTTTTT. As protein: CSATTGTVNEKLFF.